This T cell receptor beta chain was sequenced for a study of T-cell reconstitution after alpha-beta-depleted transplantation in children. Study-level results: Expanded graft clones, several hundred of them, were reportedly the source of alpha-beta T cells about two months after transplant. Newly produced T cells mostly accounted for T-cell counts and diversity one year post-transplant. After transplant, high TCRbeta diversity at day 60 in some patients arose from surviving recipient T cells and thymic progenitors.

Using unique molecular identifiers, the investigators prepared the TCRbeta library. TCRdb fed the PCR reads into MiXCR, producing one record per CDR3 protein. The data show around 270,000 distinct CDR3 sequences, over 9.5% seen once. J lost 2 bases, V lost 2 bases, and 5 bases had no gene match. CDR3 length: 14 amino acids. Per the germline V gene, CDR1 is DFQATT and CDR2 is SNEGSKA (reference sequence). In its sample, this clonotype was seen many times. The antigen is not known. Sequenced here: PBMCs, sampled before TCRalphabeta/CD19-depleted stem cell transplant. The TCR comes from a boy less than two years old with acute myeloid leukemia, due to receive a stem cell transplant. The rearrangement uses TRBV20-1 and TRBJ1-2; 7 bases map to TRBD1. The CDR3 sequence is CSARFPDRNYGYTF. The CDR3 nucleotides are TGCAGTGCTAGATTCCCGGACAGGAACTATGGCTACACCTTC.